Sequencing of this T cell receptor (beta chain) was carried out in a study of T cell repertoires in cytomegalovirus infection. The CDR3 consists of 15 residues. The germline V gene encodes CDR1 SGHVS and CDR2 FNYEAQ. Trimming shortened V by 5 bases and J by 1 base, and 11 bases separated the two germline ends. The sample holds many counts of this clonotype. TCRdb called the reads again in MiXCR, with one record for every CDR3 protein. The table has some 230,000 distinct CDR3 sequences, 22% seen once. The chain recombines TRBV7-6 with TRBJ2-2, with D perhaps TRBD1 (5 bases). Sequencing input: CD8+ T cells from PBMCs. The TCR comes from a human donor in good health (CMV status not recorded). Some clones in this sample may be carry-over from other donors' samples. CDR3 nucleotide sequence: TGTGCCAGCAGCCCCTACCAGGGGAACACCGGGGAGCTGTTTTTT. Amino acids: CASSPYQGNTGELFF. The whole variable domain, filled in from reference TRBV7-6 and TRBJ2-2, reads GAGVSQSPRYKVTKRGQDVALRCDPISGHVSLYWYRQALGQGPEFLTYFNYEAQQDKSGLPNDRFSAERPEGSISTLTIQRTEQRDSAMYRCASSPYQGNTGELFFGEGSRLTVL.